This TCR beta chain derives from a study of spatial heterogeneity in lung cancer. Every TCR cDNA molecule bore its own unique molecular identifier. TCRdb redid the calling of the 5' RACE reads with MiXCR, one entry per CDR3 protein. The sample contains around 10,000 distinct CDR3 sequences, more than 3% of which appear only once. Time point specified: sample taken at primary tumor resection. Tumor, nontumor lung or frozen PBMC supplied whole RNA that was sequenced unsorted. The donors comprised roughly 71 untreated early-stage non-small cell lung cancer patients. CDR1 and CDR2 (germline): DFQATT, SNEGSKA (reference sequence). There are 15 residues in the CDR3. The V gene end was trimmed by 5 bases and the J gene end by 4 bases; junction bases not matched to a gene: 9. This clonotype has ten or more counts. This beta chain turned up in a library designed for alpha chains; as an off-target read, its abundance says little.

The clonotype was recovered from a female donor with early-stage non-small cell lung cancer. The sample in question was PBMCs, obtained at surgery. The chain joins TRBV20-1 to TRBJ2-3; TRBD2 aligns across 10 bases. Here the CDR3 DNA reads TGCAGTGCTGATACTAGCGGGGAAGTATCAGATACGCAGTATTTT. Translation gives CSADTSGEVSDTQYF.